This TCR beta chain comes out of a study of blood T cell repertoires in COVID-19. Study-level background: COVID-19 samples collected from the United States, Italy and Spain covered acute and convalescent phases. PBMCs, B-cell-depleted T cells, or T cells provided the cDNA or gDNA that made up the material.

Libraries were prepared by immunoSEQ multiplex PCR; TCRdb keeps only in-frame clonotypes and omits some of them. The sample records 150,000 to 160,000 clones, approximately 85% being singletons. The CDR3 totals 16 residues. V was clipped by 0 bases and J by 3 bases, with 13 bases between them. Germline V gene lookup returns CDR1 LGHDT and CDR2 YNNKEL (reference sequence). The TCR comes from a man between 60 and 70 years old with COVID-19, enrolled during active disease. This chain connects TRBV3-1 (or the pseudogene TRBV3-2) to TRBJ2-3; a weak D match, TRBD2 (6 bases). Sample: peripheral blood. The CDR3 bases are TGTGCCAGCAGCCAAGATGATCTAGCGCGGACAGATACGCAGTATTTT. Amino acid sequence: CASSQDDLARTDTQYF.